This TCR beta chain was identified during a study of T cell changes during pregnancy in multiple sclerosis (dated by TCRdb to between 2018 and 2021). Looking at the study overall: The study looked at changes in the T cell repertoire across pregnancy in women with multiple sclerosis.

Remarks on this clone: The antigen this receptor binds is unknown. Per-nucleotide qualities are absent, and no much larger clonotype sits a single base away.

The CDR3, from cysteine to phenylalanine, totals 17 residues. Only CDR3 DNA remains: 51 bases, in frame from the first base. The CDR1 and CDR2 encoded by the germline V gene are KGHSH and LQKENI. V and J are truncated by 1 base and 6 bases respectively, leaving an intervening sequence of 21 bases. Library preparation employed the immunoSEQ multiplex PCR assay. Held by TCRdb, this immuneACCESS table contains in-frame sequences only and omits some clones. Under half of the omission traces to an unresolved V gene where checked; the cause of the rest is unknown. This sample gives about 93,000 clones in total; 92% of them show up just once. The top ten constitute 2% to 2.5% of the sample.

This material consisted of peripheral blood, taken after pregnancy. The receptor's source is a female donor with multiple sclerosis, enrolled in a pregnancy study. This chain joins TRBV18 to TRBJ1-2, with a tentative D gene TRBD1 over 5 matching bases. The CDR3 region: CASSPLNSRVEFNGYTF. The DNA sequence follows: TGTGCCAGCTCACCACTGAACAGCAGGGTTGAGTTTAATGGCTACACCTTC.